A selection of T cell receptor beta chains follows, all from one sample in a study of T cells in Graves' hyperthyroidism and ophthalmopathy. TCRdb used MiXCR to reprocess the multiplex PCR reads, holding one entry per CDR3 protein. The sample yields hundreds of thousands of distinct CDR3 sequences, 15% to 17% seen once. The material sequenced was blood. Every receptor here comes from a woman aged 18-29 years with Graves' hyperthyroidism. Each CDR3 is given with its conserved first and last residue.

j_call,v_call,cdr3_aa
TRBJ1-5,TRBV20-1,CSAQQKSIRWRQPQHF
TRBJ1-2,TRBV28,CASRPSQTGYTF
TRBJ2-7,TRBV29-1,CSVGEWREQYF
TRBJ2-1,TRBV2,CASSGSRGAYNEQFF
TRBJ2-4,TRBV29-1,CSVEELIGIQYF
TRBJ2-7,TRBV18,CASSPPIGRDPYEQYF
TRBJ2-3,TRBV7-4,CASSFSGSYRDTQYF
TRBJ2-1,TRBV6-1,CASRRTGGDRHNEQFF
TRBJ1-4,TRBV6-1,CASSGDNSNEKLFF
TRBJ2-1,TRBV20-1,CSAHLRQGATYNEQFF
TRBJ2-5,TRBV29-1,CSAGFTVETQYF
TRBJ1-5,TRBV12-3/TRBV12-4,CASRPGTANYSNQPQHF
TRBJ2-1,TRBV5-6,CASSFREAGGNEQFF
TRBJ2-1,TRBV20-1,CSARDGRRRKKFEQFF
TRBJ2-1,TRBV25-1,CASSEYTGGPGNEQFF
TRBJ2-1,TRBV7-3,CASSPRGAGSHNEQFF
TRBJ2-7,TRBV27,CASRRGPSYEQYF
TRBJ1-2,TRBV28,CASRPRDRGLYGYTF
TRBJ1-4,TRBV6-2/TRBV6-3,CASSYHDPGREKLFF
TRBJ1-5,TRBV28,CASSLGWYGDRPQHF
TRBJ2-5,TRBV19,CASSLDRGRRETQYF
TRBJ1-6,TRBV10-1,CASSDDRLLNSPLHF
TRBJ2-7,TRBV7-9,CASSPRTGAYEQYF
TRBJ1-6,TRBV12-3/TRBV12-4,CASSLLTGGSPLHF
TRBJ2-7,TRBV20-1,CSASSSDRMFYEQYF
TRBJ2-7,TRBV7-9,CASSQVDRAINYEQYF
TRBJ1-6,TRBV7-8,CASTLSDYYNSPLHF
TRBJ2-1,TRBV3-1,CASSHAGPRGPYNEQFF
TRBJ2-1,TRBV6-2/TRBV6-3,CASSYSKSPLAGYNEQFF
TRBJ1-1,TRBV10-3,CAIMGTPNTEAFF
TRBJ1-1,TRBV7-9,CASSPRTGGWTEAFF
TRBJ1-3,TRBV20-1,CSARAGPVGNTIYF
TRBJ2-7,TRBV20-1,CSARARTVYEQYF
TRBJ2-1,TRBV27,CASSLLGTFHYNEQFF
TRBJ1-2,TRBV2,CASCPGNYGYTF
TRBJ2-7,TRBV15,CATSAGASAYEQYF
TRBJ2-1,TRBV7-2,CASSLLAGVRNEQFF
TRBJ2-4,TRBV28,CASSLTDYKNIQYF
TRBJ2-5,TRBV28,CASSLYRLGGKETQYF
TRBJ1-1,TRBV7-9,CASSLTSLGEAFF
TRBJ2-7,TRBV7-9,CASSYRTSGGYEQYF
TRBJ2-7,TRBV5-1,CASSLSDTKSPYEQYF
TRBJ1-1,TRBV25-1,CASSDRSGRRTEAFF
TRBJ1-1,TRBV7-8,CASSTDRPQAFF
TRBJ2-1,TRBV20-1,CSARSGLAGNEQFF
TRBJ1-2,TRBV28,CASSPSSDRAYGYTF
TRBJ1-6,TRBV7-6,CASSQIGGNGNSPLHF
TRBJ1-3,TRBV3-1,CASSQWDLRNTIYF
TRBJ2-5,TRBV11-2,CASSLTIETQYF
TRBJ2-3,TRBV7-3,CASSTGLDRDTQYF
TRBJ2-7,TRBV3-1,CASSQEWTGGLLEQYF
TRBJ2-7,TRBV20-1,CSAIFYAGGSYEQYF
TRBJ1-3,TRBV20-1,CSAGQGSAGNTIYF